The clone carrying this TCR beta chain showed up many times. Its antigen is not identified. These data come from a study of regulatory T cells in long-lasting Graves disease. Arm-PCR of CDR3 regions and iRepertoire HTBI primers were used to build TCR beta libraries. One entry per CDR3 protein results from TCRdb running MiXCR on the multiplex PCR reads. The sample shows around 460,000 distinct CDR3 sequences, about 20% of them seen only once. The germline V gene encodes CDR1 MNHEY and CDR2 SMNVEV (reference sequence). This CDR3 is built from 16 residues. The V end was cut by 4 bases, the J end by 1 base, with 16 bases between. The time point is: persistent/refractory GD, antithyroid drugs over 5 years with positive TRAb. The TCR library was prepared using RNA isolated from PBMCs. Study-wide findings and caveats: When disease was persistent, TRBV28, TRBJ1-2 and TRBJ2-5 were the favored segments.

The sequence was collected from a female donor with Graves disease. The J gene is TRBJ1-2, the V gene TRBV27, with D tentatively TRBD1 (5 bases). Sequences were derived from peripheral blood mononuclear cells (PBMCs), sampled when the disease was refractory, from a patient treated with antithyroid drugs. CDR3 protein: CASSSGTAVHNYGYTF. The CDR3 DNA reads TGTGCCAGCAGTTCCGGGACCGCAGTTCATAACTATGGCTACACCTTC.